The 25 T cell receptor beta chains listed next were all sequenced from one sample in a study of cytomegalovirus exposure and HLA in healthy donors. The PCR made use of 60 Vbeta and 13 Jbeta primers. Produced via immunoSEQ multiplex PCR; TCRdb's table is partial and in-frame only. The data hold under 150,000 clones, with around 82% observed a single time. Specimen: PBMCs. The receptors were gathered from a man in his fifties in good health and CMV-seronegative.

The chain carries TRBV28 and TRBJ2-5; 7 nucleotides agree with TRBD1. Germline values: CDR1 MDHEN, CDR2 SYDVKM. Losses at the gene ends were 4 bases for V and 1 base for J; bases not matched to a gene: 6. The CDR3 runs to 15 residues. CDR3 residues: CASSSYRGFQETQYF. The CDR3 DNA reads as TGTGCCAGCAGTTCTTACAGGGGCTTCCAAGAGACCCAGTACTTC.

J is TRBJ2-5 and V is TRBV4-1, with TRBD1 matching 8 bases. This CDR3 contains 15 residues. Unmatched junction bases numbered 6, after V lost 0 bases and J lost 6 bases. Germline V lookup: CDR1 MGHRA, CDR2 YSYEKL. The CDR3, as DNA: TGCGCCAGCAGCCAAGACCAGCGGACAGGGAAGACCCAGTACTTC. Translation: CASSQDQRTGKTQYF.

V and J are TRBV6-5 and TRBJ2-7, with 8 positions matching TRBD1. With V trimmed by 2 bases and J by 3 bases, 9 bases remained unmatched. Germline assignment: CDR1 MNHEY and CDR2 SVGAGI. This CDR3 is built from 16 residues. The CDR3 sequence is CASSYIPGQESYEQYF. CDR3 coding DNA: TGTGCCAGCAGTTACATTCCGGGACAGGAAAGCTACGAGCAGTACTTC.

The rearrangement uses TRBV27 and TRBJ2-1; 8 nucleotides align to TRBD2. The CDR3 contains 16 residues. V lost 4 bases, J lost 2 bases, and 7 bases stayed unmatched. The germline gives CDR1 MNHEY, CDR2 SMNVEV (reference sequence). This CDR3 reads CASSSSGLVAYNEQFF. CDR3 DNA: TGTGCCAGCAGTTCCTCGGGACTAGTCGCCTACAATGAGCAGTTCTTC.

The DNA of the CDR3 is TGCGCCAGCAGCTTGAGGACAGACTTCTCTGGAAACACCATATATTTT. This encodes CASSLRTDFSGNTIYF. V and J are TRBV5-1 and TRBJ1-3; TRBD1 might be the D (6 bases). The CDR3 has 16 amino acids. V was clipped by 1 base and J by 0 bases, with 11 bases between them. The germline V gene encodes CDR1 SGHRS and CDR2 YFSETQ.

The CDR3 bases are TGTGCCAGCAGTGAAGCGTGGGCCCGGGGGGAAAAACTGTTTTTT. This encodes CASSEAWARGEKLFF. The chain recombines TRBV6-1 with TRBJ1-4, with D perhaps TRBD1 (5 bases). CDR3 size: 15 residues. In germline, CDR1 is MNHNS, CDR2 SASEGT. The germline V and J ends were trimmed by 0 bases and 8 bases, with 13 bases remaining between them.

Written as DNA, the CDR3 is TGTGCCAGTAGTCTAACAGGGAGGGCAATGGACACTGAAGCTTTCTTT. Amino acid sequence: CASSLTGRAMDTEAFF. The chain couples TRBV19 to TRBJ1-1, with TRBD1 as a possible D gene (6 bases). CDR3 length: 16 amino acids. Germline CDR1 LNHDA, CDR2 SQIVND (reference sequence). The ends were cut back, 5 bases at V and 3 bases at J, with 19 bases in the middle. The complete variable domain, with remaining parts taken from reference TRBV19 and TRBJ1-1, reads DGGITQSPKYLFRKEGQNVTLSCEQNLNHDAMYWYRQDPGQGLRLIYYSQIVNDFQKGDIAEGYSVSREKKESFPLTVTSAQKNPTAFYLCASSLTGRAMDTEAFFGQGTRLTVV.

The chain recombines TRBV5-1 with TRBJ2-7; tentatively, D is TRBD1 (6 bases). Germline V CDR1 and CDR2: SGHRS, YFSETQ. The V end was cut by 0 bases, the J end by 2 bases, with 18 bases between. The CDR3 is made up of 17 amino acids. The CDR3 DNA reads TGCGCCAGCAGCTTGGCTGTGGACAGATCATCTCCCTACGAGCAGTACTTC. This encodes CASSLAVDRSSPYEQYF.

This clone was seen once. V usage is TRBV18 and J usage is TRBJ1-4; tentatively, D is TRBD1 (5 bases). Germline CDR1 is KGHSH and CDR2 is LQKENI. V was cut by 5 bases and J by 4 bases, with 11 bases left in between. The CDR3 runs to 14 residues. CDR3 DNA sequence: TGTGCCAGCTCATTGGGGCGCATTAATGAAAAACTGTTTTTT. Translated, it gives CASSLGRINEKLFF.

This sequence joins TRBV7-9 and TRBJ2-2; maybe TRBD1 (6 bases). The CDR3 length is 17 residues. V lost 5 bases, J lost 5 bases, and 21 bases lay in between. The V gene's germline CDR1 is SEHNR and CDR2 FQNEAQ (reference sequence). The CDR3 nucleotides read TGTGCCAGCAGCCCGAGGGCAGGGGCCGAGGGGACCGGGGAGCTGTTTTTT. Translation gives CASSPRAGAEGTGELFF.

This sequence joins TRBV5-4 and TRBJ2-7, with 9 bases matching TRBD2. The J segment lost 6 bases and the V segment lost 4 bases, leaving 11 bases of the junction unmatched. Germline values: CDR1 SGHNT, CDR2 YYREEE (reference sequence). The CDR3 is made up of 15 amino acids. Here the CDR3 reads CASSGPRTSDLEQYF. The CDR3 DNA sequence: TGTGCCAGCAGCGGGCCGAGGACTAGCGATCTCGAGCAGTACTTC.

The chain recombines TRBV15 with TRBJ2-1, with a weak D call TRBD1 (6 bases). The CDR3 contains 15 residues. From germline, CDR1 is LNHNV and CDR2 YYDKDF (reference sequence). Trimming cost V 1 base and J 5 bases, with 12 bases left between them. The CDR3: CATSRGRDTHNEQFF. The CDR3 DNA reads TGTGCCACCAGCAGAGGTCGGGACACCCACAATGAGCAGTTCTTC.

The sample holds one count of this clone. The CDR3 sequence: CASSGRLAELSYEQYF. CDR3 DNA sequence: TGTGCCAGCAGCGGAAGACTAGCGGAACTGTCCTACGAGCAGTACTTC. The J gene is TRBJ2-7, the V gene TRBV5-5; 9 bases agree with TRBD2. The CDR3 sequence is 16 residues long. J lost 1 base, V lost 4 bases, and 9 bases had no gene match. CDR1 and CDR2 from the germline V gene are SGHKS and YYEKEE (reference sequence). Looking up the rest from reference TRBV5-5 and TRBJ2-7 gives the full variable domain: DAGVTQSPTHLIKTRGQQVTLRCSPISGHKSVSWYQQVLGQGPQFIFQYYEKEERGRGNFPDRFSARQFPNYSSELNVNALLLGDSALYLCASSGRLAELSYEQYFGPGTRLTVT.

This clone was seen a few times. The CDR3: CASSLQGDGYNEQFF. As DNA, the CDR3 is TGTGCCAGCAGCCTACAGGGGGACGGGTACAATGAGCAGTTCTTC. J is TRBJ2-1 and V is TRBV6-5; 8 bases map to TRBD1. From germline, CDR1 is MNHEY and CDR2 SVGAGI. This CDR3 spans 15 amino acids. V lost 6 bases, J lost 4 bases, and 8 bases stayed unmatched.

The rearrangement links TRBV30 to TRBJ1-5; 7 bases are a match to TRBD1. Germline assignment: CDR1 GTSNPN and CDR2 SVGIG (reference sequence). CDR3 length: 15 amino acids. J was trimmed by 1 base and V by 3 bases; bases with no gene match: 6. CDR3 residues: CAWSPGGGSNQPQHF. The CDR3 DNA follows: TGTGCCTGGAGCCCCGGAGGGGGCAGCAATCAGCCCCAGCATTTT.

About this clone: This CDR3 is also generated by other DNA sequences in the sample. The chain has TRBV29-1 and TRBJ1-1, with 7 bases matching TRBD1. CDR3 length: 13 amino acids. V trimming: 3 bases; J trimming: 5 bases; junction bases outside the gene matches: 6. The germline CDR1 and CDR2 sequences are SQVTM and ANQGSEA. The DNA for the CDR3 is TGCAGCGTTGAGAGGGACAGTGGTACTGAAGCTTTCTTT. The encoded protein is CSVERDSGTEAFF.

The rearrangement joins TRBV5-4 to TRBJ2-7; D possibly corresponds to TRBD2 (5 bases). The CDR3 is 15 residues long. The V gene's germline CDR1 is SGHNT and CDR2 YYREEE (reference sequence). Trimming left V 5 bases short and J 2 bases short, with 17 bases between. The DNA of the CDR3 is TGTGCCAGCAGTCCTAACTCCGGGAACACCTACGAGCAGTACTTC. Translating it yields CASSPNSGNTYEQYF.

Regarding this clone: One end of the junction does not line up with germline, which may come from a read error. The chain couples TRBV18 to TRBJ2-7; maybe TRBD1 (7 bases). Germline lookup yields CDR1 KGHSH and CDR2 LQKENI. This CDR3 contains 13 residues. This CDR3 reads CASSPSRDSGFSF. CDR3 sequence (DNA): TGTGCCAGCTCACCGTCAAGGGACAGCGGGTTTAGCTTC.

The genes are TRBV7-9 and TRBJ2-5, with D perhaps TRBD1 (5 bases). The CDR3 is made up of 16 amino acids. The V end was cut by 1 base, the J end by 2 bases, with 14 bases between. CDR1 and CDR2 (germline): SEHNR, FQNEAQ (reference sequence). Here the CDR3 reads CASSLEGNSGQETQYF. Written as DNA, the CDR3 is TGTGCCAGCAGCTTAGAGGGGAACTCGGGTCAAGAGACCCAGTACTTC.

This sequence joins TRBV7-2 and TRBJ1-5; D possibly corresponds to TRBD1 (5 bases). Trimming left V 3 bases short and J 6 bases short, with 15 bases between. Germline V gene data show CDR1 as SGHTA and CDR2 as FQGNSA. This CDR3 is 15 amino acids long. Here the CDR3 DNA reads TGTGCCAGCAGCTTCGGTCAGGGTCCCGGTCAGCCCCAGCATTTT. This translates into CASSFGQGPGQPQHF.

V is TRBV19 and J is TRBJ2-1; D possibly corresponds to TRBD1 (6 bases). V lost 10 bases and J lost 6, with 28 bases in between. The germline CDR1 and CDR2 sequences are LNHDA and SQIVND (reference sequence). This CDR3 is built from 17 residues. The CDR3 sequence: CATQKFPLGGRGNEQFF. CDR3 nucleotides: TGTGCCACACAGAAGTTCCCTCTAGGGGGACGCGGCAATGAGCAGTTCTTC.

The chain joins TRBV6-4 to TRBJ2-3, with D unresolved. The CDR3 sequence is 12 residues long. Germline V gene sequence: CDR1 MRHNA, CDR2 SNTAGT. The ends were cut back, 3 bases at V and 3 bases at J, with 4 bases in the middle. The chain's CDR3 is CASSDQTDTQYF. For the CDR3, the DNA is TGTGCCAGCAGTGATCAAACAGATACGCAGTATTTT.

The chain is built from TRBV10-2 and TRBJ2-2; 14 positions match TRBD2. Per the germline V gene, CDR1 is WSHSY and CDR2 is SAAADI. There are 17 residues in the CDR3. After removal of 4 bases from V and 0 bases from J, the junction contained 1 base not matched to a gene. The CDR3 protein is CASSGTSGRTNTGELFF. CDR3 nucleotide sequence: TGCGCCAGCAGTGGGACTAGCGGGAGGACGAACACCGGGGAGCTGTTTTTT.

V is TRBV30 and J is TRBJ2-7; TRBD1 agrees at 8 bases. The germline gives CDR1 GTSNPN, CDR2 SVGIG (reference sequence). Trimming cost V 8 bases and J 6 bases; bases outside gene matches: 9. The CDR3 runs 12 residues. CDR3 sequence reads: CAGRQGPTEQYF. For the CDR3, the DNA is TGTGCCGGTAGACAGGGGCCTACCGAGCAGTACTTC.

Comment on this clone: Different DNA sequences within this sample yield the same CDR3. The chain recombines TRBV9 with TRBJ2-7; 7 bases match TRBD1. V dropped 1 base and J dropped 5; count of bases not matched to a gene: 9. Germline assignment: CDR1 SGDLS and CDR2 YYNGEE. There are 15 residues in the CDR3. The DNA for the CDR3 is TGTGCCAGCAGCGTATCAGGGGGTACGCTGGACGAGCAGTACTTC. Encoded protein: CASSVSGGTLDEQYF.